This T cell receptor beta chain was sequenced during a study of CD8 T cells in Susac syndrome. Study background: When their blood was taken, the Susac syndrome patients had either not yet had any therapy, were taking corticosteroids, or were taking intravenous immunoglobulin alone.

Random-hexamer reverse transcription was applied to 0.5 to 1 ug RNA. From the immunoSEQ multiplex PCR reads, TCRdb called clonotypes with MiXCR, one entry per CDR3 protein. The table lists some 100,000 distinct CDR3 sequences, roughly 96% of them singletons. TCR beta sequencing was performed on blood CD8+ and CD4+ T cells. The V gene lost 2 bases and the J gene lost 7 bases, with 11 bases spanning the gap. CDR3 length: 13 amino acids. The germline gives CDR1 PRHDT, CDR2 FYEKMQ (reference sequence). The sequenced material came from CD8+ T cells from PBMCs. V gene TRBV13 combines with J gene TRBJ2-5; the D is unclear. This TCR came from a human donor with Susac syndrome. CDR3 protein: CASSLSPGGTQYF. The CDR3 nucleotides are TGTGCCAGCAGCTTATCCCCTGGTGGGACCCAGTACTTC.